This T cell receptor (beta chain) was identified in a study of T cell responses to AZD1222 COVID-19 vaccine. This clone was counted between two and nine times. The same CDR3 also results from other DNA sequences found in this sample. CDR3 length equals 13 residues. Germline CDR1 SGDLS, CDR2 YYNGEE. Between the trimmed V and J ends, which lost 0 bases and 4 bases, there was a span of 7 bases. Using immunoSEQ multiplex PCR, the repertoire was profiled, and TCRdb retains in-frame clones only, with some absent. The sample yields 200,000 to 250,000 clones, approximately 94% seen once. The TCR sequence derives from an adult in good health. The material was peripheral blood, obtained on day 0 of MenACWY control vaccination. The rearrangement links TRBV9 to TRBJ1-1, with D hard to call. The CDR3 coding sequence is TGTGCCAGCAGCGTAGTAGAAGGCACTGAAGCTTTCTTT. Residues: CASSVVEGTEAFF.